Listed below are T cell receptor beta chains from one sample, sequenced in a study of read filtering for tumor transcriptome and immune sequencing. TCRdb analysed the reads with MiXCR anew, one entry per CDR3 protein. The sample records under 150,000 distinct CDR3 sequences, over 10% being singletons. The sequenced sample was a population of CD138-negative cells sorted from bone marrow. Source of these receptors: a donor at least 40 years old with multiple myeloma. CDR3s leave out the opening cysteine and the closing phenylalanine or tryptophan.

J gene | V gene | CDR3 protein
TRBJ2-7 | TRBV19 | ASRQQGAYEQY
TRBJ2-5 | TRBV4-1 | ASSDLRTGTETQY
TRBJ1-5 | TRBV6-5 | ASTMGGNQPQH
TRBJ1-1 | TRBV7-3 | ASSPNPGDEAF
TRBJ1-1 | TRBV5-1 | ASSPNLVPAF
TRBJ2-1 | TRBV11-2 | ASSSSGTGRDSEQF
TRBJ2-2 | TRBV18 | ASSPPKGRGSGELF
TRBJ2-2 | TRBV20-1 | SASEAGGVTGELL
TRBJ2-2 | TRBV4-3 | ASRAAGGTGELF
TRBJ2-7 | TRBV7-9 | ASSLGRVSSYEQY
TRBJ2-3 | TRBV20-1 | SAEGTTSFTDTQY
TRBJ2-1 | TRBV6-1 | ASTRRRGADYNEQF
TRBJ2-1 | TRBV3-1 | ASSQVERKRQF
TRBJ2-7 | TRBV11-3 | ASSSYSGLEQY
TRBJ2-7 | TRBV10-3 | AIRDNRRGGSYEQY
TRBJ1-1 | TRBV29-1 | SVCITGVGEAF
TRBJ2-3 | TRBV12-3/TRBV12-4 | ASSKDRDTDTQY
TRBJ1-1 | TRBV15 | ATRDRGMNTEAF
TRBJ1-5 | TRBV7-9 | ASSASGPNQPQH
TRBJ1-1 | TRBV7-2 | ASSLRVNTGAF
TRBJ1-5 | TRBV24-1 | ATSDTLEPQH
TRBJ1-3 | TRBV29-1 | SAQTYSGNTIY
TRBJ1-3 | TRBV20-1 | SARDSGQGDGNTIY
TRBJ2-1 | TRBV2 | ASSGLRGPHWV
TRBJ1-1 | TRBV30 | AFRIFVSTGRNTEAF
TRBJ2-7 | TRBV3-1 | ASSQGDFGEQY
TRBJ2-7 | TRBV7-2 | ASSRIGGLEQY
TRBJ2-4 | TRBV12-3/TRBV12-4 | ASGRLAGGSKNIQY
TRBJ2-2 | TRBV20-1 | SARVLSWERNTGELF
TRBJ2-1 | TRBV4-1 | ASSTPGLGEDEQF
TRBJ2-1 | TRBV27 | ASSPYSGSLNLNEQF
TRBJ2-3 | TRBV6-2/TRBV6-3 | ASSYSMAGGEDTQY
TRBJ2-7 | TRBV6-2/TRBV6-3 | ASSYSFGQGTSYEQY
TRBJ2-7 | TRBV5-1 | ASTGVLSYEQY
TRBJ1-4 | TRBV7-9 | ASSYPLDSSNEKLF
TRBJ1-5 | TRBV7-3 | ASNHGYNQPQH
TRBJ1-4 | TRBV4-1 | ASSFITGTGVAKLF
TRBJ2-1 | TRBV6-1 | ASSTGQGQNEQF
TRBJ2-1 | TRBV5-1 | ASSFASVGQNEQF
TRBJ1-3 | TRBV7-8 | ASSPLVQGTGNTIY
TRBJ2-4 | TRBV20-1 | SATFLAGEYIQY
TRBJ2-3 | TRBV29-1 | SVKERAEDTQY
TRBJ2-1 | TRBV5-1 | ASTGLTSEQF
TRBJ2-1 | TRBV9 | ASSVSGRGYNEQF
TRBJ2-7 | TRBV20-1 | SARGVAGGYEQY
TRBJ2-3 | TRBV29-1 | SVERTSGTTDTQY
TRBJ1-5 | TRBV20-1 | SASAGGAGRYGAQH
TRBJ2-1 | TRBV13 | ASSSGLGNEQF
TRBJ2-7 | TRBV4-3 | ASSHQGGGEQY
TRBJ2-3 | TRBV7-2 | ASSWGLAGSLDTQY
TRBJ2-1 | TRBV5-6 | ASSLGEGVDPYEQF
TRBJ2-7 | TRBV14 | ASSQVRTGLNEQY
TRBJ1-6 | TRBV5-1 | ASSLLGRSSRILSPLH
TRBJ2-2 | TRBV7-2 | ASSLVSSGSVNTGELF
TRBJ1-3 | TRBV4-2 | ASSQLPDRAGNTIY
TRBJ1-4 | TRBV9 | ASSPRAGREKLF
TRBJ2-1 | TRBV11-1 | ASSRGTSAWHDQF